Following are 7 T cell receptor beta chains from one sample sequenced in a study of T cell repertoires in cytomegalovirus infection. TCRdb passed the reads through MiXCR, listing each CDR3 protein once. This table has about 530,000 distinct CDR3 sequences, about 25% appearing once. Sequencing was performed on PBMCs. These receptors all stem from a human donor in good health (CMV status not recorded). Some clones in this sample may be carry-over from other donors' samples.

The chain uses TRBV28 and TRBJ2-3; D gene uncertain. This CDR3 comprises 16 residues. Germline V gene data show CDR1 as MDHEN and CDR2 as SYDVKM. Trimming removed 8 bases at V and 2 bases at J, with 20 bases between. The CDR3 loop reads CASSFHLSRVTDTQYF. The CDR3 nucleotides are TGTGCCAGCTCCTTTCACCTATCCCGGGTCACAGATACGCAGTATTTT.

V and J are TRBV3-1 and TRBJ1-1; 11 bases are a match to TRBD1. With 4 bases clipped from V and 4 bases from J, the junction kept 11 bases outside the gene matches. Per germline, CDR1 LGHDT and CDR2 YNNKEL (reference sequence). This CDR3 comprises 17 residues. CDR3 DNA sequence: TGTGCCAGCAGCCCGCGGGACAGGGGGAAATTGTTCACTGAAGCTTTCTTT. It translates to CASSPRDRGKLFTEAFF.

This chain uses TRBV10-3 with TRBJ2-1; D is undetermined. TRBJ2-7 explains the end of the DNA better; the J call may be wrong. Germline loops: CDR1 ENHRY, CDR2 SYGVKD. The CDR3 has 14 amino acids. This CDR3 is CAIRDNNPHNEQYF. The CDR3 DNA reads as TGTGCCATCAGGGATAACAACCCCCACAATGAGCAGTACTTC.

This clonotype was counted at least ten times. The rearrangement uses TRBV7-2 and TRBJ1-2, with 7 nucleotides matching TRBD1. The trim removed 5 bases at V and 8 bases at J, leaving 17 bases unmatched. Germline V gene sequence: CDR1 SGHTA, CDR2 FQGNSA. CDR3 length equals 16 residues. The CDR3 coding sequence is TGTGCCAGCAGCGCCCTCGTCGGGACAGCCCCTCTAGGCTACACCTTC. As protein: CASSALVGTAPLGYTF.

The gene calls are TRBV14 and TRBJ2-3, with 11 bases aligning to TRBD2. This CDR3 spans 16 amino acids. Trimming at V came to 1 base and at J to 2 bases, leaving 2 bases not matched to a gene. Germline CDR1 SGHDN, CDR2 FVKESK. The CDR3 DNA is TGTGCCAGCAGCCAAGCGGGACTAGCGGTCACAGATACGCAGTATTTT. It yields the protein CASSQAGLAVTDTQYF.

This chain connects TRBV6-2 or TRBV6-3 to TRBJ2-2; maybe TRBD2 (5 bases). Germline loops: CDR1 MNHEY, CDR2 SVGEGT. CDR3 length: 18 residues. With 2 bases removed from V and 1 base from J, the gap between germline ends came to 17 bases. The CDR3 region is CASSYNALRALNTGELFF. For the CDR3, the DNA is TGTGCCAGCAGTTACAATGCCTTGCGGGCATTGAACACCGGGGAGCTGTTTTTT.

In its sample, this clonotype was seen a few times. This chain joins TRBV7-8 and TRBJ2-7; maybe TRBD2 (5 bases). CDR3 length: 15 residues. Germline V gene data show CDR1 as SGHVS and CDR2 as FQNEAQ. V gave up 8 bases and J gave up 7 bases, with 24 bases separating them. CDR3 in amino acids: CASASNLRGTEEQYF. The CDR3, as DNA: TGTGCCAGCGCCTCGAATCTACGGGGTACGGAGGAGCAGTACTTC. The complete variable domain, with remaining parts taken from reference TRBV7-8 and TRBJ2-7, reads GAGVSQSPRYKVAKRGQDVALRCDPISGHVSLFWYQQALGQGPEFLTYFQNEAQLDKSGLPSDRFFAERPEGSVSTLKIQRTQQEDSAVYLCASASNLRGTEEQYFGPGTRLTVT.